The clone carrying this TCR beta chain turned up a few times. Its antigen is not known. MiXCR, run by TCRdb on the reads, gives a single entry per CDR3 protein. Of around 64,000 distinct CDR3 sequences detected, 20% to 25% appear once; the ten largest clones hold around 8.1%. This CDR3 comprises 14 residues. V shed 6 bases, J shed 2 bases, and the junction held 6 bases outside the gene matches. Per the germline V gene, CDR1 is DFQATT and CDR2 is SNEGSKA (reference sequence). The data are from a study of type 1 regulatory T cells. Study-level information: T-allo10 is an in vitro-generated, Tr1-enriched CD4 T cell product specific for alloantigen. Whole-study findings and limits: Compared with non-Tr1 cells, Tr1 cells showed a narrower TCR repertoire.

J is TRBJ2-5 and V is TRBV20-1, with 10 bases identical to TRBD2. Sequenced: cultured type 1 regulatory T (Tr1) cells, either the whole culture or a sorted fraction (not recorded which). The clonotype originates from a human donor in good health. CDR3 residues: CSAKIAGGQETQYF. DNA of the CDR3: TGCAGTGCGAAGATAGCGGGAGGACAAGAGACCCAGTACTTC.